The 27 T cell receptor beta chains given below trace back to one sample, sequenced in a study of HIV-infected patients and healthy controls (dated by TCRdb to the mid-2010s). Receptors were amplified or captured by 5' RACE. For sequencing, an Illumina MiSeq was employed. The public reads were quality trimmed at Q25 with fastp and then assembled into clones with MiXCR by TCRdb, keeping productive beta chains. Each CDR3 protein gets just one entry, which takes the most common genes and DNA from the rows behind it. The sample includes 18,000 or so distinct CDR3 sequences, with approximately 18% observed a single time. The ten top clones hold around 33% of the sample. The sequencing sample was made of CD8+ T cells from blood. The origin of the receptors is a human donor in good health.

This clonotype occurred a few times. The chain joins TRBV14 to TRBJ1-1; D is uncertain. CDR3 length: 15 amino acids. The V gene lost 0 bases and the J gene lost 1 base, with 9 bases spanning the gap. Looked up from germline, CDR1 is SGHDN and CDR2 is FVKESK. The CDR3 nucleotides are TGTGCCAGCAGCCAAGAAAGAGGGAAGAACACTGAAGCTTTCTTT. Translated, it gives CASSQERGKNTEAFF.

This clonotype was picked up a small number of times. V gene TRBV19 combines with J gene TRBJ1-2; perhaps TRBD1 as D (5 bases). The CDR3 covers 14 residues. CDR1 is LNHDA, CDR2 SQIVND, per germline (reference sequence). V was cut by 7 bases and J by 3 bases, with 15 bases left in between. The DNA of the CDR3 is TGTGCCAGTAAGACAGTCCACTGGGACTATGGCTACACCTTC. It encodes CASKTVHWDYGYTF.

The J gene is TRBJ1-1, the V gene TRBV11-2, with D maybe TRBD1 (6 bases). CDR3 length: 15 residues. Germline V gene lookup returns CDR1 SGHAT and CDR2 FQNNGV. The germline V and J ends were trimmed by 1 base and 6 bases, with 15 bases remaining between them. The CDR3: CASSLVTGKAAEAFF. CDR3 in DNA: TGTGCCAGCAGCTTAGTTACAGGGAAAGCGGCTGAAGCTTTCTTT.

The CDR3 coding sequence is TGTGCCAGCAGTGAAGTTACAGGGTCCAACTATGGCTACACCTTC. This sequence encodes CASSEVTGSNYGYTF. The chain carries TRBV6-1 and TRBJ1-2, with D possibly matching TRBD1 (6 bases). In germline, CDR1 is MNHNS, CDR2 SASEGT. The CDR3 runs 15 residues. Trimming stripped 1 base from V and 2 bases from J, with 11 bases between.

The chain recombines TRBV13 with TRBJ2-3, with no clear D. Trimming took off 4 bases at V and 1 base at J, with 24 bases between the two ends. The CDR3 loop spans 19 amino acids. Germline V gives CDR1 PRHDT, CDR2 FYEKMQ (reference sequence). CDR3 sequence reads: CASSSTFLRTASGTDTQYF. The CDR3 DNA reads TGTGCCAGCAGCTCCACCTTTCTAAGAACAGCGTCCGGCACAGATACGCAGTATTTT.

This chain connects TRBV19 to TRBJ2-1; 10 nucleotides line up with TRBD2. Germline assignment: CDR1 LNHDA and CDR2 SQIVND (reference sequence). The CDR3 runs to 19 residues. Trimming removed 7 bases from V and 4 bases from J; junction bases left unmatched: 19. The CDR3 sequence: CASTPTRSSGLAVYNEQFF. The CDR3, as DNA: TGTGCCAGTACCCCGACTCGAAGCTCCGGACTAGCGGTTTACAATGAGCAGTTCTTC.

This clonotype was counted many times. The CDR3 region has the DNA TGCAGCGTTGAAGACCGGGGGGCTATGAACACTGAAGCTTTCTTT. This encodes CSVEDRGAMNTEAFF. The chain couples TRBV29-1 to TRBJ1-1, with a possible D match to TRBD1 (6 bases). The CDR3 covers 15 residues. Germline V gene sequence: CDR1 SQVTM, CDR2 ANQGSEA. V shed 0 bases and J shed 0 bases, with 11 bases lying between them.

This clonotype was seen more than once but under ten times. V and J are TRBV2 and TRBJ2-1; either TRBD1 or TRBD2 may fit D (5 bases each). This CDR3 contains 15 residues. V was trimmed by 8 bases and J by 3 bases, leaving 17 bases between them. CDR1 is SNHLY and CDR2 is FYNNEI in the germline V gene. The CDR3 DNA reads TGTGCCAGCGTCACCGGGGCCTTTAACTACAATGAGCAGTTCTTC. Translation: CASVTGAFNYNEQFF.

This clonotype was counted many times. This sequence joins TRBV19 and TRBJ1-4, with D tentatively TRBD1 (5 bases). This CDR3 is 14 amino acids long. Germline CDR1 reads LNHDA; CDR2 reads SQIVND (reference sequence). V lost 9 bases to trimming and J lost 6 bases, with 17 bases between them. CDR3 sequence (DNA): TGTGCCAGCTGTGAAAGGGGCCATTATGAAAAACTGTTTTTT. It yields the protein CASCERGHYEKLFF. Filled out from reference TRBV19 and TRBJ1-4, the complete variable domain reads DGGITQSPKYLFRKEGQNVTLSCEQNLNHDAMYWYRQDPGQGLRLIYYSQIVNDFQKGDIAEGYSVSREKKESFPLTVTSAQKNPTAFYLCASCERGHYEKLFFGSGTQLSVL.

There are a few counts of this clonotype. CDR3 sequence: CATEWRGNTEAFF. DNA for the CDR3: TGTGCCACCGAATGGAGGGGTAACACTGAAGCTTTCTTT. J is TRBJ1-1 and V is TRBV6-2 or TRBV6-3; D may be TRBD1 (5 bases). Trimming left V 10 bases short and J 2 bases short, with 14 bases between. Germline CDR1 and CDR2: MNHEY and SVGEGT. CDR3 size: 13 residues.

The chain carries TRBV6-2 or TRBV6-3 and TRBJ1-6; 7 nucleotides match TRBD1. Germline CDR1 and CDR2: MNHEY and SVGEGT. There are 14 residues in the CDR3. Germline trimming cut 6 bases from V and 5 bases from J; bases unmatched to any gene: 4. CDR3: CASRPGTDNSPLHF. Written as DNA, the CDR3 is TGTGCCAGCAGACCCGGGACAGATAATTCACCCCTCCACTTT.

There are a few counts of this clonotype. J is TRBJ2-1 and V is TRBV27; D is uncertain. This CDR3 is built from 14 residues. V lost 3 bases and J 5 bases, leaving 11 bases between the germline ends. The germline V gene encodes CDR1 MNHEY and CDR2 SMNVEV (reference sequence). The CDR3: CASSLRTFNNEQFF. For the CDR3, the DNA is TGTGCCAGCAGTTTGAGAACTTTCAACAATGAGCAGTTCTTC.

This clonotype showed up many times. The chain uses TRBV20-1 and TRBJ2-1; 7 nucleotides align to TRBD2. J gave up 2 bases and V 0 bases, and 7 bases lay outside the gene matches. The CDR3 is 16 amino acids. Per the germline V gene, CDR1 is DFQATT and CDR2 is SNEGSKA (reference sequence). CDR3 residues: CSARDRASGAYNEQFF. The CDR3 DNA reads TGCAGTGCTAGAGATCGGGCTAGCGGAGCCTACAATGAGCAGTTCTTC.

This sequence joins TRBV12-3 or TRBV12-4 and TRBJ2-3, with D possibly TRBD2 on 6 matching bases. V was clipped by 6 bases and J by 2 bases, with 9 bases between them. This CDR3 spans 13 amino acids. Written as DNA, the CDR3 is TGTGCCAGCAGCGGGACTGTCACAGATACGCAGTATTTT. As protein: CASSGTVTDTQYF.

The chain has TRBV29-1 and TRBJ1-2, with a weak D call TRBD1 (5 bases). V was trimmed by 7 bases and J by 4 bases, leaving 16 bases between them. Germline CDR1 is SQVTM and CDR2 is ANQGSEA. The CDR3 contains 13 residues. The CDR3 loop reads CSGTSRDAYGYTF. The CDR3 DNA follows: TGCAGCGGAACGTCCCGGGACGCCTATGGCTACACCTTC. Looking up the rest from reference TRBV29-1 and TRBJ1-2 gives the full variable domain: SAVISQKPSRDICQRGTSLTIQCQVDSQVTMMFWYRQQPGQSLTLIATANQGSEATYESGFVIDKFPISRPNLTFSTLTVSNMSPEDSSIYLCSGTSRDAYGYTFGSGTRLTVV.

The chain recombines TRBV2 with TRBJ2-1; 11 bases line up with TRBD2. The length of the CDR3 is 15 residues. Germline CDR1 reads SNHLY; CDR2 reads FYNNEI. After removal of 5 bases from V and 6 bases from J, the junction contained 6 bases not matched to a gene. In DNA, the CDR3 is TGTGCCAGCAGTCAAATTAGCGGGAGGGCCAATGAGCAGTTCTTC. Protein product: CASSQISGRANEQFF.

In this sample, this clonotype turned up many times. The chain recombines TRBV4-1 with TRBJ1-2, with D possibly TRBD1 on 5 matching bases. Looked up from germline, CDR1 is MGHRA and CDR2 is YSYEKL. The CDR3 sequence is 16 residues long. The V and J ends lost 1 base and 8 bases respectively, with 20 bases between them. The CDR3 DNA reads as TGCGCCAGCAGCCAAGGGCTGCTGGGACCCATGGGAGGCTACACCTTC. Protein sequence: CASSQGLLGPMGGYTF.

The table lists this clonotype with a few counts. This chain joins TRBV7-9 and TRBJ1-2; TRBD1 might be the D (6 bases). Germline lookup yields CDR1 SEHNR and CDR2 FQNEAQ (reference sequence). Trimming shortened V by 5 bases and J by 3 bases, and 19 bases separated the two germline ends. This CDR3 has 16 amino acids. CDR3 loop: CASSPPLTGGDYGYTF. The CDR3 region has the DNA TGTGCCAGCAGCCCACCCCTGACAGGTGGGGACTATGGCTACACCTTC.

This clonotype occurred a few times. This chain joins TRBV4-3 and TRBJ1-5; maybe TRBD1 (6 bases). V was trimmed by 0 bases and J by 5 bases, leaving 14 bases between them. The CDR3 contains 16 residues. Germline CDR1 is LGHNA and CDR2 is YSLEER. The CDR3 protein is CASSQDVAGVHQPQHF. CDR3 bases: TGCGCCAGCAGCCAAGACGTCGCAGGGGTGCATCAGCCCCAGCATTTT.

This clonotype was counted ten times or more. The rearrangement joins TRBV7-9 to TRBJ2-7; 9 bases are shared with TRBD1. CDR1 is SEHNR and CDR2 is FQNEAQ in the germline V gene (reference sequence). The CDR3 covers 13 residues. V trimming: 6 bases; J trimming: 5 bases; junction bases outside the gene matches: 5. The CDR3 is CASRGDRDDEQYF. CDR3 nucleotide sequence: TGTGCCAGCAGAGGGGACAGGGACGACGAGCAGTACTTC.

The CDR3 region is CASSWFGTSGGEQFF. CDR3 coding DNA: TGTGCCAGTAGTTGGTTTGGGACTAGCGGGGGGGAGCAGTTCTTC. The V and J genes are TRBV19 and TRBJ2-1, with 15 bases identical to TRBD2. Germline V lookup: CDR1 LNHDA, CDR2 SQIVND (reference sequence). After removal of 5 bases from V and 10 bases from J, the junction contained 6 bases not matched to a gene. The CDR3 loop spans 15 amino acids.

In its sample, this clonotype was seen many times. In nucleotides, the CDR3 is TGCACCAGCAGCTCAGCGGGAGAATTCTGGAATGAGCAGTTCTTC. Translating it yields CTSSSAGEFWNEQFF. The chain recombines TRBV1 with TRBJ2-1; TRBD2, the D gene given by the table, was not confirmed from the DNA. TRBV1 is a pseudogene segment. This CDR3 has 15 amino acids.

This clonotype was found a few times. This sequence joins TRBV7-2 and TRBJ2-2; 7 bases align to TRBD2. The V and J ends lost 4 bases and 7 bases, in that order; junction bases with no gene match: 12. This CDR3 contains 16 residues. The germline gives CDR1 SGHTA, CDR2 FQGNSA. Here the CDR3 reads CASSYSRTSLSGELFF. In DNA, the CDR3 is TGTGCCAGCAGCTACAGTAGGACTAGTCTCAGCGGGGAGCTGTTTTTT. Full variable domain (outside the CDR3, taken from reference TRBV7-2 and TRBJ2-2): GAGVSQSPSNKVTEKGKDVELRCDPISGHTALYWYRQSLGQGLEFLIYFQGNSAPDKSGLPSDRFSAERTGGSVSTLTIQRTQQEDSAVYLCASSYSRTSLSGELFFGEGSRLTVL.

This clonotype was seen only a few times. The chain links TRBV12-3 or TRBV12-4 to TRBJ2-7, with 9 bases identical to TRBD1. J lost 4 bases, V lost 8 bases, and 9 bases had no gene match. The CDR3 is 14 amino acids. The CDR3 DNA is TGTGCCAGCGGGGTACAGGGGGCAGAGTACGAGCAGTACTTC. Encoded protein: CASGVQGAEYEQYF.

This clonotype occurred many times. The chain couples TRBV24-1 to TRBJ2-1, with 7 bases fitting TRBD1. CDR1 is KGHDR, CDR2 SFDVKD, per germline. The CDR3 is 16 residues long. The V gene end was trimmed by 4 bases and the J gene end by 6 bases; junction bases not matched to a gene: 11. CDR3 bases: TGTGCCACCAGTGACCCGGGACAGACCCTAGTCAATGAGCAGTTCTTC. It specifies CATSDPGQTLVNEQFF.

The rearrangement links TRBV27 to TRBJ2-1; D is uncertain. The CDR3 sequence is 13 residues long. V lost 6 bases and J 6 bases, leaving 12 bases between the germline ends. The germline V gene encodes CDR1 MNHEY and CDR2 SMNVEV (reference sequence). In nucleotides, the CDR3 is TGTGCCAGCAGGCCGGGCACCCCCAATGAGCAGTTCTTC. It encodes CASRPGTPNEQFF.

This clonotype was seen only a few times. The CDR3 region has the DNA TGTGCCAGCAGAAACCCGGGACAGGGGGAGGATACAGATACGCAGTATTTT. The encoded protein is CASRNPGQGEDTDTQYF. The genes are TRBV11-2 and TRBJ2-3; 11 nucleotides agree with TRBD1. Germline loops: CDR1 SGHAT, CDR2 FQNNGV. This CDR3 region has 17 residues. V dropped 6 bases and J dropped 3; count of bases not matched to a gene: 11.